These 30 T cell receptor beta chains were all obtained from the same sample, sequenced in a study of OX40 agonist ivuxolimab in advanced cancers. Sequenced by immunoSEQ multiplex PCR; TCRdb stores in-frame clones only, minus some. The repertoire holds about 91,000 clones, with around 87% as singletons. Specimen: CD4+ or CD8+ T cells sorted from blood, collected in a trial of the OX40 agonist ivuxolimab. The source of these receptors is an adult with an advanced solid tumor such as melanoma, head and neck, liver or kidney cancer.

This chain links TRBV6-1 with TRBJ1-1; D is unresolved. The CDR3 is made up of 11 amino acids. V was cut by 5 bases and J by 3 bases, with 4 bases left in between. The germline V gene has CDR1 MNHNS and CDR2 SASEGT. For the CDR3, the DNA is TGTGCCAGCAGTTTTGACACTGAAGCTTTCTTT. This codes for CASSFDTEAFF.

The rearrangement links TRBV4-2 to TRBJ1-3, with D hard to call. Between the trimmed V and J ends, which lost 1 base and 0 bases, there was a span of 10 bases. The CDR3 runs to 16 residues. In germline, CDR1 is LGHNA, CDR2 YNFKEQ. The CDR3 loop is CASSQAPPPSGNTIYF. Here the CDR3 DNA reads TGTGCCAGCAGCCAAGCCCCCCCTCCCTCTGGAAACACCATATATTTT.

This chain links TRBV5-7 with TRBJ2-7; no clear D gene. TRBV5-7 is designated an ORF whose function remains uncertain. The CDR3 has 12 residues. V lost 2 bases and J 2 bases, leaving 5 bases between the germline ends. CDR3 sequence (DNA): TGTGCCAGCAGCTTCCAAACCTACGAGCAGTACTTC. Its translation is CASSFQTYEQYF.

In this sample, this clone turned up a few times. J is TRBJ1-1 and V is TRBV25-1; 7 positions agree with TRBD1. The length of the CDR3 is 13 residues. The ends lost 7 bases at V and 3 bases at J; junction bases unmatched: 5. Per the germline V gene, CDR1 is MGHDK and CDR2 is SYGVNS. CDR3 protein: CASTWDRDTEAFF. The CDR3 DNA is TGTGCCAGCACCTGGGACAGAGACACTGAAGCTTTCTTT.

The chain carries TRBV27 and TRBJ2-6, with TRBD1 as a possible D gene (6 bases). The germline CDR1 and CDR2 sequences are MNHEY and SMNVEV (reference sequence). V lost 5 bases, J lost 2 bases, and 13 bases lay in between. This CDR3 has 16 amino acids. CDR3 loop: CASSATRGTGANVLTF. In nucleotides, the CDR3 is TGTGCCAGCAGTGCAACCAGGGGTACTGGGGCCAACGTCCTGACTTTC.

The sample holds a few counts of this clone. This chain uses TRBV7-9 with TRBJ1-2, with unresolved D. The CDR3 has 14 amino acids. Trimming left V 1 base short and J 4 bases short, with 10 bases between. The V gene's germline CDR1 is SEHNR and CDR2 FQNEAQ (reference sequence). CDR3 sequence: CASSLVSSVYGYTF. The CDR3 DNA is TGTGCCAGCAGCTTAGTTTCTTCGGTCTATGGCTACACCTTC.

V and J are TRBV5-1 and TRBJ2-5; maybe TRBD1 (6 bases). V was clipped by 2 bases and J by 5 bases, with 19 bases between them. From germline, CDR1 is SGHRS and CDR2 YFSETQ. CDR3 length: 16 amino acids. The CDR3 bases are TGCGCCAGCAGCTTCAGACCAGGGGAGAGGGGGGAGACCCAGTACTTC. This gives the protein CASSFRPGERGETQYF.

This chain uses TRBV6-1 with TRBJ2-1; D remains unclear. V was cut by 2 bases and J by 3 bases, with 11 bases left in between. The CDR3 sequence is 15 residues long. Germline V gives CDR1 MNHNS, CDR2 SASEGT. The chain's CDR3 is CASSELGRLYNEQFF. For the CDR3, the DNA is TGTGCCAGCAGTGAATTAGGCAGGCTCTACAATGAGCAGTTCTTC.

J is TRBJ2-1 and V is TRBV23-1; 9 nucleotides match TRBD2. TRBV23-1 is known as an ORF, though its function is uncertain. Trimming took 8 bases from V and 3 from J; bases not matched to a gene: 5. This CDR3 contains 14 residues. The CDR3 region is CASVRREGYNEQFF. As DNA, the CDR3 is TGCGCCAGCGTAAGGCGGGAGGGCTACAATGAGCAGTTCTTC.

This sequence joins TRBV28 and TRBJ1-1; D not certain. CDR3 length: 18 amino acids. Looked up from germline, CDR1 is MDHEN and CDR2 is SYDVKM. V shed 5 bases and J shed 0 bases, with 22 bases lying between them. The CDR3 DNA follows: TGTGCCAGCAGTCTCTTTCCGTGGGAAGGGAAAATGAACACTGAAGCTTTCTTT. Translating it yields CASSLFPWEGKMNTEAFF.

The chain employs TRBV27 and TRBJ1-2; D unclear. The germline V gene has CDR1 MNHEY and CDR2 SMNVEV (reference sequence). V was shortened by 6 bases and J by 2 bases, with 16 bases between the two germline ends. The CDR3 totals 15 residues. CDR3: CASSRDGTSNYGYTF. CDR3 coding DNA: TGTGCCAGCAGCCGAGACGGAACCTCAAACTATGGCTACACCTTC.

The chain recombines TRBV7-8 with TRBJ1-2; the D is unclear. The V gene lost 5 bases and the J gene lost 0 bases, with 13 bases spanning the gap. This CDR3 has 15 amino acids. Germline V gene data show CDR1 as SGHVS and CDR2 as FQNEAQ. CDR3 residues: CASSVGRVSNYGYTF. The CDR3 nucleotides read TGTGCCAGCAGCGTCGGTCGTGTTTCTAACTATGGCTACACCTTC. Supplemented by reference TRBV7-8 and TRBJ1-2, the full variable domain reads GAGVSQSPRYKVAKRGQDVALRCDPISGHVSLFWYQQALGQGPEFLTYFQNEAQLDKSGLPSDRFFAERPEGSVSTLKIQRTQQEDSAVYLCASSVGRVSNYGYTFGSGTRLTVV.

CDR3 nucleotide sequence: TGTGCCAGCAGCCAACATGGTTGGGAGCAATCTAGCAATCAGCCCCAGCATTTT. It codes for CASSQHGWEQSSNQPQHF. V usage is TRBV27 and J usage is TRBJ1-5, with D hard to call. This CDR3 has 18 residues. Looked up from germline, CDR1 is MNHEY and CDR2 is SMNVEV (reference sequence). The V end was cut by 6 bases, the J end by 0 bases, with 21 bases between.

This clone was detected once. Other nucleotide sequences in the sample specify the same CDR3. J is TRBJ2-3 and V is TRBV7-9, with 7 bases matching TRBD2. This CDR3 region has 13 residues. Germline V gives CDR1 SEHNR, CDR2 FQNEAQ (reference sequence). Germline trimming cut 5 bases from V and 3 bases from J; bases unmatched to any gene: 2. The CDR3 DNA follows: TGTGCCAGCAGCCCGGGGGGAACAGATACGCAGTATTTT. Translation gives CASSPGGTDTQYF.

The gene calls are TRBV7-9 and TRBJ2-4, with D perhaps TRBD1 or TRBD2 (5 bases each). CDR1 is SEHNR, CDR2 FQNEAQ, per germline (reference sequence). Between the trimmed V and J ends, which lost 5 bases and 1 base, there was a span of 12 bases. The CDR3 is 15 amino acids. CDR3 sequence: CASSPRGLAKNIQYF. DNA for the CDR3: TGTGCCAGCAGCCCTCGGGGCCTGGCCAAAAACATTCAGTACTTC. Drawing the rest from reference TRBV7-9 and TRBJ2-4, the complete variable domain is DTGVSQNPRHKITKRGQNVTFRCDPISEHNRLYWYRQTLGQGPEFLTYFQNEAQLEKSRLLSDRFSAERPKGSFSTLEIQRTEQGDSAMYLCASSPRGLAKNIQYFGAGTRLSVL.

The V and J genes are TRBV7-2 and TRBJ2-7; no reliable D call. Deletions cut 3 bases from V and 4 bases from J, with 13 bases between. The CDR3 covers 14 residues. Germline loops: CDR1 SGHTA, CDR2 FQGNSA. The CDR3 coding sequence is TGTGCCAGCAGCTTGAGGTCCCCCCTTTACGAGCAGTACTTC. Translating it yields CASSLRSPLYEQYF.

The chain has TRBV11-3 and TRBJ1-1; TRBD1 is a possible D gene (6 bases). The V end lost 5 bases, the J end lost 7 bases, and 11 bases lay between the germline ends. The CDR3 is made up of 12 amino acids. CDR1 is SGHNT, CDR2 YENEEA, per germline. Here the CDR3 reads CASSGQSDEAFF. CDR3 DNA sequence: TGTGCCAGCAGCGGACAGTCCGATGAAGCTTTCTTT.

The CDR3 here is CASRGDYRETQYF. For the CDR3, the DNA is TGTGCCAGCAGGGGGGACTATCGGGAGACCCAGTACTTC. This chain joins TRBV2 and TRBJ2-5; 7 positions match TRBD2. From germline, CDR1 is SNHLY and CDR2 FYNNEI. CDR3 length equals 13 residues. V was pared by 6 bases and J by 5 bases, with 6 bases of the junction left unmatched.

CDR3 loop: CASRLRGGTDTQYF. CDR3 coding DNA: TGTGCCAGCAGGCTTAGAGGGGGGACAGATACGCAGTATTTT. The J gene is TRBJ2-3, the V gene TRBV7-8; D is perhaps TRBD1 or TRBD2 (6 bases each). The CDR3 contains 14 residues. Germline CDR1 SGHVS, CDR2 FQNEAQ. V lost 6 bases to trimming and J lost 3 bases, with 13 bases between them.

CDR3 bases: TGTGCCACCACTCTCGAGGGGGATTCTGCGACCCAGTACTTC. Translating it yields CATTLEGDSATQYF. The V call is TRBV6-1, the J call TRBJ2-5, with a tentative D call TRBD1 (6 bases). The V end was cut by 10 bases, the J end by 7 bases, with 22 bases between. The CDR3 consists of 14 residues. Germline CDR1 and CDR2: MNHNS and SASEGT.

V gene TRBV9 combines with J gene TRBJ1-2; tentative D call: TRBD1 (6 bases). Trimming cost V 0 bases and J 7 bases, with 22 bases left between them. The CDR3 length is 17 residues. The germline CDR1 and CDR2 sequences are SGDLS and YYNGEE. The CDR3 DNA follows: TGTGCCAGCAGCGTAGTGGCGGGGGCGACGGTCGTAGTTGGCTACACCTTC. This encodes CASSVVAGATVVVGYTF.

The rearrangement joins TRBV6-5 to TRBJ1-2; TRBD1 is a possible D gene (6 bases). V lost 6 bases, J lost 0 bases, and 14 bases lay in between. CDR1 is MNHEY, CDR2 SVGAGI, per germline. The CDR3 totals 15 residues. As DNA, the CDR3 is TGTGCCAGCAGACCCGACGGGACAACTAACTATGGCTACACCTTC. This sequence encodes CASRPDGTTNYGYTF.

V is TRBV29-1 and J is TRBJ2-7, with 7 positions matching TRBD1. CDR1 is SQVTM, CDR2 ANQGSEA, per germline. CDR3 size: 13 residues. V lost 7 bases, J lost 6 bases, and 12 bases stayed unmatched. DNA for the CDR3: TGCAGCGCTTCTGGGACAGCCTCCGCCGAGCAGTACTTC. Amino acid sequence: CSASGTASAEQYF.

The chain employs TRBV10-3 and TRBJ2-3, with D possibly matching TRBD2 (6 bases). The V and J ends lost 11 bases and 5 bases respectively, with 14 bases between them. This CDR3 spans 12 amino acids. CDR1 and CDR2 (germline): ENHRY, SYGVKD. CDR3 sequence reads: CASGDREDTQYF. The CDR3 DNA reads TGTGCCTCGGGAGACCGAGAAGATACGCAGTATTTT.

V usage is TRBV7-9 and J usage is TRBJ2-5, with D possibly matching TRBD2 (5 bases). Germline lookup yields CDR1 SEHNR and CDR2 FQNEAQ (reference sequence). The CDR3 spans 15 residues. V lost 5 bases to trimming and J lost 5 bases, with 18 bases between them. CDR3 loop: CASSQVQRSRETQYF. CDR3 nucleotide sequence: TGTGCCAGCAGCCAGGTACAGCGGTCCAGGGAGACCCAGTACTTC.

The chain combines TRBV2 with TRBJ2-1; 8 bases line up with TRBD2. V trimming: 7 bases; J trimming: 4 bases; junction bases outside the gene matches: 18. The length of the CDR3 is 18 residues. The germline V gene has CDR1 SNHLY and CDR2 FYNNEI. The CDR3 sequence: CASTEGVLADPRYNEQFF. The CDR3 DNA sequence: TGTGCCAGCACCGAGGGGGTACTAGCGGACCCGCGATACAATGAGCAGTTCTTC.

The CDR3 DNA is TGTGCCATCAGGGGGAACACCACCTACGAGCAGTACGTC. Translated: CAIRGNTTYEQYV. The chain links TRBV10-3 to TRBJ2-7; D not certain. Trimming took off 6 bases at V and 2 bases at J, with 11 bases between the two ends. This CDR3 is built from 13 residues. Germline values: CDR1 ENHRY, CDR2 SYGVKD.

The chain links TRBV10-1 to TRBJ2-1; 8 bases align to TRBD2. Germline loops: CDR1 WNHNN, CDR2 SYGVQD (reference sequence). CDR3 size: 15 residues. Unmatched junction bases numbered 3, after V lost 5 bases and J lost 0 bases. The CDR3 DNA reads as TGCGCCAGCAGTCTAGCGGGTGGCTCCTACAATGAGCAGTTCTTC. It translates to CASSLAGGSYNEQFF.

The chain links TRBV6-1 to TRBJ2-7; D may be TRBD2 (5 bases). The V and J ends lost 8 bases and 7 bases respectively, with 21 bases between them. In germline, CDR1 is MNHNS, CDR2 SASEGT. The CDR3 length is 14 residues. The CDR3 bases are TGTGCCAGCGAAAGGGCTAACAGCGGACGGGAGCAGTACGTC. Encoded protein: CASERANSGREQYV.

The chain links TRBV9 to TRBJ1-3, with 7 positions matching TRBD1. Germline V gives CDR1 SGDLS, CDR2 YYNGEE. The V gene end was trimmed by 4 bases and the J gene end by 0 bases; junction bases not matched to a gene: 7. The CDR3 loop spans 16 amino acids. CDR3 DNA sequence: TGTGCCAGCAGCTTGCTTGGGACAGTCTCTGGAAACACCATATATTTT. Protein: CASSLLGTVSGNTIYF.